This TCR beta chain is from a study of CD8+CD57+ T cells in acquired aplastic anemia. Genomic DNA was employed as the template in profiling TCR beta VDJ and CDR3. TCRdb re-called the reads with MiXCR, one entry per CDR3 protein. The repertoire includes some 68,000 distinct CDR3 sequences, approximately 54% of them detected once, and approximately 8.3% sits in the top ten. Regarding this clonotype: Compared with germline, one end of the junction differs, possibly owing to a read error.

This CDR3 has 14 amino acids. Germline assignment: CDR1 MGHRA and CDR2 YSYEKL. This TCR came from a human donor in good health, serving as a control. The genes are TRBV4-1 and TRBJ2-5, with 14 bases that match TRBD2. The sequenced material came from sorted CD4+, CD8+, or CD8+CD57+ T cells (not recorded which) from PBMCs. CDR3 sequence reads: CASSQPGLAGDVNF. CDR3 nucleotides: TGCGCCAGCAGCCAACCGGGACTAGCGGGAGACGTGAACTTC.